These T cell receptor beta chains were read from a single sample in a study of T-cell reconstitution after alpha-beta-depleted transplantation in children. Via MiXCR, TCRdb re-called the PCR reads, giving one row per CDR3 protein. This table has around 800,000 distinct CDR3 sequences, 15% to 20% appearing once. The starting material was PBMCs, mostly from graft donor cells, obtained 360 days after TCRalphabeta/CD19-depleted stem cell transplant. The receptors come from a male patient aged 10 to 17 who had a stem cell transplant for acute lymphoblastic leukemia, so the T cells may come from the graft donor. The CDR3 runs from the conserved cysteine through the conserved F or W. D genes are given only for firm matches. For some rows the clone size is stated as once, few or many, or as a class when expanded; others skip it.

>18|TRBD2|TRBJ2-1|NA|TRBV5-1
TGCGCCAGCAGCTTTAACCCGGGACTAGCGGGAGAGAAGGGTGAGCAGTTCTTC
CASSFNPGLAGEKGEQFF
>12|TRBD1|TRBJ2-1|few|TRBV20-1
TGCAGTGCTTGCGACAGGGGCAATGAGCAGTTCTTC
CSACDRGNEQFF
>13|NA|TRBJ1-2|few|TRBV12-3/TRBV12-4
TGTGCCAGCAGTTTGATAGGGCTCTATGGCTACACCTTC
CASSLIGLYGYTF
>12|TRBD1|TRBJ2-7|NA|TRBV29-1
TGCAGCGGCCGGGACAGGGGCTACGAGCAGTACTTC
CSGRDRGYEQYF
>11|NA|TRBJ2-2|few|TRBV11-2
TGTGCCAGCACCTTTGCCGGGGAGCTGTTTTTT
CASTFAGELFF
>14|NA|TRBJ2-3|NA|TRBV27
TGTGCCACCTTCAACCTGAACGGCACAGATACGCAGTATTTT
CATFNLNGTDTQYF
>16|NA|TRBJ2-7|few|TRBV7-9
TGTGCCAGCAGCTTAGGTTTCGGGCCGGAGATAGACGAGCAGTACTTC
CASSLGFGPEIDEQYF
>12|NA|TRBJ2-3|few|TRBV3-1
TGTGCCAGCTGCGGTGACACAGATACGCAGTATTTT
CASCGDTDTQYF
>11|NA|TRBJ1-3|few|TRBV12-3/TRBV12-4
TGTGCCAGCAGGGGCGGAAACACCATATATTTT
CASRGGNTIYF
>15|NA|TRBJ2-1|NA|TRBV11-2
TGTGCCAGCAGCTCCCTTGGGGCAGGTACATATGAGCAGTTCTTC
CASSSLGAGTYEQFF
>15|TRBD1|TRBJ2-2|NA|TRBV19
TGTGCCAGTAGTCGGGACAGGTTGGTCACCGGGGAGCTGTTTTTT
CASSRDRLVTGELFF
>17|NA|TRBJ2-7|many|TRBV10-3
TGTGCCATCAGTGAGTCGATACTTCCGACTGTGAACTACGAGCAGTACTTC
CAISESILPTVNYEQYF
>16|TRBD1|TRBJ2-2|few|TRBV24-1
TGTGCCACCAGTGATGTGACACAGGGGGCGGCCGGGGAGCTGTTTTTT
CATSDVTQGAAGELFF
>17|TRBD2|TRBJ2-6|few|TRBV7-9
TGTGCCAGCAGTCCACTAGCGGGATACTCTGGGGCCAACGTCCTGACTTTC
CASSPLAGYSGANVLTF
>13|TRBD2|TRBJ2-1|NA|TRBV6-1
TGTGCCAGCAGTGATGGGACTAGCGGTGAGCAGTTCTTC
CASSDGTSGEQFF
>14|TRBD1|TRBJ2-7|NA|TRBV12-3/TRBV12-4
TGTGCCAGCAGTATACAGGGGGCTGTAGACGAGCAGTACTTC
CASSIQGAVDEQYF
>12|NA|TRBJ1-1|NA|TRBV20-1
TGCAGTGCTACAAACTTGAACACTGAAGCTTTCTTT
CSATNLNTEAFF
>15|NA|TRBJ1-5|few|TRBV6-1
TGTGCCAGCAGTAAACAGGGTCGGAGCAATCAGCCCCAGCATTTT
CASSKQGRSNQPQHF
>15|NA|TRBJ2-7|few|TRBV11-2
TGTGCCAGCAGCTTAGAAGTGGCCGCGACCTACGAGCAGTACTTC
CASSLEVAATYEQYF
>15|NA|TRBJ2-5|few|TRBV5-1
TGCGCCAGCAGCTTGGGGAGAGGGGGCCAAGAGACCCAGTACTTC
CASSLGRGGQETQYF
>16|TRBD1|TRBJ1-1|few|TRBV9
TGTGCCAGCAGCGTAAAAGGGACAGAGATGAACACTGAAGCTTTCTTT
CASSVKGTEMNTEAFF
>15|NA|TRBJ1-4|few|TRBV4-1
TGCGCCAGCAGCCACCTTGGACGGGTTAATGAAAAACTGTTTTTT
CASSHLGRVNEKLFF
>18|NA|TRBJ1-6|NA|TRBV28
TGTGCCAGCAGCCGACCAGGGACGGAGAGCTCCTATAATTCACCCCTCCACTTT
CASSRPGTESSYNSPLHF
>15|NA|TRBJ2-2|many|TRBV29-1
TGCAGCGTTGTCCCCGGGACAACGAACACCGGGGAGCTGTTTTTT
CSVVPGTTNTGELFF
>15|TRBD2|TRBJ2-7|few|TRBV12-3/TRBV12-4
TGTGCCAGCACCCTGGGGCTAGCGGGCCCTTACGAGCAGTACTTC
CASTLGLAGPYEQYF
>17|TRBD1|TRBJ2-7|NA|TRBV6-5
TGTGCCAGCAGTTACTCGTATGTTGGGACAGGGTCCTACGAGCAGTACTTC
CASSYSYVGTGSYEQYF
>14|NA|TRBJ2-5|few|TRBV9
TGTGCCAGCAGCGTAGAGGGGCTTATGGAGACCCAGTACTTC
CASSVEGLMETQYF
>15|TRBD1|TRBJ2-3|NA|TRBV3-1
TGTGCCAGCAGCTACCCCGGGACAGGGGGCCCCACGCAGTATTTT
CASSYPGTGGPTQYF
>17|NA|TRBJ2-6|many|TRBV12-3/TRBV12-4
TGTGCCAGCTCTTCTACTAGCAATCCCTCTGGGGCCAACGTCCTGACTTTC
CASSSTSNPSGANVLTF
>16|NA|TRBJ1-3|NA|TRBV7-6
TGTGCCAGCAGCTACATAGTGGGGGCCACTGGAAACACCATATATTTT
CASSYIVGATGNTIYF
>17|NA|TRBJ2-1|few|TRBV4-2
TGTGCCAGCAGCCAAGGGCCCGGGACCCTCACCTACAATGAGCAGTTCTTC
CASSQGPGTLTYNEQFF
>13|NA|TRBJ2-7|NA|TRBV4-1
TGCGCCAGCAGCCATCCCGGACTTTCCGAGCAGTACTTC
CASSHPGLSEQYF
>13|TRBD1|TRBJ2-7|NA|TRBV5-4
TGTGCCAGCAGCCTACAGGGGCGGCACGAGCAGTACTTC
CASSLQGRHEQYF
>13|NA|TRBJ2-1|few|TRBV18
TGTGCCAGCCTGCGAACTCGGGTAGGTGAGCAGTTCTTC
CASLRTRVGEQFF
>14|TRBD2|TRBJ2-7|once|TRBV20-1
TGCAGTGCCGAACTAGCGGGGCCATCCTACGAGCAGTACTTC
CSAELAGPSYEQYF
>16|TRBD2|TRBJ2-3|NA|TRBV29-1
TGCAGTCTAGGACATAGCGGGCACTCTAGCACAGATACGCAGTATTTT
CSLGHSGHSSTDTQYF
>16|NA|TRBJ2-1|few|TRBV18
TGTGCCAGCTCACCACCGCGGGCAGGGGCCGCCTCTGAGCAGTTCTTC
CASSPPRAGAASEQFF
>15|NA|TRBJ1-5|NA|TRBV19
TGTGCCAGTAAGAAGTGGGAAAGTAGGAATCAGCCCCAGCATTTT
CASKKWESRNQPQHF
>15|NA|TRBJ1-6|NA|TRBV20-1
TGCAGTGCTGCCACAGGGAGCTCCTATAATTCACCCCTCCACTTT
CSAATGSSYNSPLHF
>15|NA|TRBJ2-7|NA|TRBV6-2/TRBV6-3
TGTGCCAGCAGTTACAGAGTCGGGAGCTCCTACGAGCAGTACTTC
CASSYRVGSSYEQYF